The present entry profiles one TCR beta chain with its context. This receptor's antigen is unknown. The sample holds no much larger clone one base away, and base qualities are not on file. This specimen comes from a study of T cell responses to AZD1222 COVID-19 vaccine (dated by TCRdb to the early 2020s). In terms of the full investigation: Because spike-specific TCR depth and breadth did not differ between the two schedules, AZD1222 recipients who got a second dose at roughly 4 weeks were pooled with those who got a second dose at roughly 12 weeks. Trial participants were enrolled into age subgroups of 18-55, 56-69 and 70-plus years, which contained roughly 150, 30 and 60 TCR-sequenced participants, respectively. TCR sequencing covered fewer than 250 trial participants: approximately 200 given two doses of AZD1222 and about 26 given two doses of MenACWY control vaccine. The full study reports these points: Vaccine-associated CD4 TCRs spanned the whole spike protein, with dominant responses in regions 160-218 and 743-854. Conclusions about previously exposed vaccinees were limited because only a handful of AZD1222 recipients were SARS-CoV-2 seropositive at baseline. Because no samples from the day 14 peak response were available, repertoires could be characterized only after the peak T cell response. In the small 56-69-year group, the increase in depth fell short of significance, most likely because of low power. Epitopes outside the regions mutated in the B.1.351 and B.1.1.7 variants were reportedly recognized by nearly half of the unique spike-specific TCRs. Most participants were white British and females outnumbered males, and the authors suggested that clonal diversity may have been underestimated. Spike-specific TCR breadth and depth rose significantly after two AZD1222 doses compared with day 0 and with MenACWY recipients.

The sample's time point label, in plain terms: baseline before first vaccination. Samples from vaccinated people were obtained from the UK trials COV001 and COV002, which included a single-blind randomized controlled phase 2/3 trial of AZD1222 (ChAdOx1 nCoV-19) in healthy adults. Trial participant PBMC samples were collected at day 0 and day 28 after the second dose for TCRbeta chain sequencing. The CDR3 regions of human TCRbeta chains were analyzed by immunosequencing. Concerning the study's data processing: TCRs in the repertoires were compared against a reference library of SARS-CoV-2-specific TCRs that had been generated with the MIRA antigen-specificity platform. Breadth was defined as the fraction of unique TCRs that were SARS-CoV-2-associated, and depth was defined as the fraction of total T cells that were SARS-CoV-2-associated. Using the MIRA data, every spike-specific TCR was mapped to the spike region that the TCR reacted to and assigned to either a CD4 or a CD8 class. Log10-transformed breadth and depth values were compared by one-way ANOVA with Sidak's multiple comparisons tests. In TCRdb, the immuneACCESS table is reduced to in-frame sequences with V and J assigned. These tables do not hold every clone; where another copy was compared, an unresolved V gene accounts for under half, and the others remain unexplained. The DNA gave D and trimming, while V, J and clone size come from that table. Here the sample has more than 90,000 clones; about 80% occur a single time. Around 9.9% of the sample lies in the top ten.

In the germline V gene, CDR1 corresponds to ENHRY and CDR2 to SYGVKD. From V the trimming removes 10 bases and from J it removes 7 bases, while the gene matches leave 7 bases of the junction unaccounted for. CDR3 length: 12 amino acids, cysteine to phenylalanine. Here the CDR3 DNA is all that survives: 36 bases in frame from base 1. The sample consisted of peripheral blood, taken on day 0 of AZD1222 vaccination. The sequence derives from an adult in good health. This chain joins TRBV10-3 to TRBJ1-5, with 7 middle bases fitting TRBD1. The CDR3 corresponds to CATSGGEQPQHF. In nucleotides, the sequence is TGTGCCACCTCAGGGGGGGAACAGCCCCAGCATTTT.